Shown below are 18 T cell receptor beta chains from a single sample sequenced in a study of blood T cell repertoires in COVID-19. TCRdb keeps only in-frame clones here, not all; method: immunoSEQ multiplex PCR. This sample yields roughly 220,000 clones, of which 84% are seen a single time; about 20% belongs to the top ten. Material: peripheral blood. These receptors all come from a man aged 30 to 39 with active or convalescent COVID-19.

This clone is a singleton in its sample. A junction boundary mismatches the germline segment, possibly from a read error. The rearrangement uses TRBV10-3 and TRBJ1-1; 11 positions agree with TRBD1. The CDR3 is 18 amino acids. Germline assignment: CDR1 ENHRY and CDR2 SYGVKD. As DNA, the CDR3 is TGTGTCATCAGGGGGACAGGGGGATCGGCGAGGATGGACACTGAAGCTTTCTTT. Protein: CVIRGTGGSARMDTEAFF.

As to this clone: Other nucleotide sequences from this sample produce the same CDR3. The J gene is TRBJ1-5, the V gene TRBV6-5; 7 nucleotides match TRBD1. Germline lookup yields CDR1 MNHEY and CDR2 SVGAGI. This CDR3 contains 14 residues. Trimming removed 6 bases from V and 2 bases from J; junction bases left unmatched: 4. As DNA, the CDR3 is TGTGCCAGCAGCCCAGGGGGAGGCAATCAGCCCCAGCATTTT. Encoded protein: CASSPGGGNQPQHF.

The chain joins TRBV9 to TRBJ1-3; the D is unclear. V lost 2 bases, J lost 1 base, and 13 bases lay in between. The CDR3 runs 16 residues. Germline lookup yields CDR1 SGDLS and CDR2 YYNGEE. The CDR3 DNA sequence: TGTGCCAGCAGCGTCTCCTTCGGGATTTCTGGAAACACCATATATTTT. Translated: CASSVSFGISGNTIYF.

This clone was observed a handful of times. This sequence joins TRBV6-2 or TRBV6-3 and TRBJ1-1, with D possibly TRBD1 on 5 matching bases. The CDR3 covers 14 residues. CDR1 MNHEY and CDR2 SVGEGT come from the germline V gene. V was cut by 4 bases and J by 8 bases, with 17 bases left in between. The CDR3 bases are TGTGCCAGCAGTTCCCCCATACTGGGGGGAGAAGCTTTCTTT. It specifies CASSSPILGGEAFF.

This clone was observed a few times. The rearrangement uses TRBV25-1 and TRBJ1-2; 10 bases line up with TRBD1. After removal of 1 base from V and 8 bases from J, the junction contained 13 bases not matched to a gene. Germline CDR1 is MGHDK and CDR2 is SYGVNS. This CDR3 spans 17 amino acids. The CDR3 sequence is CASSELGTGAMKGGYTF. The CDR3 nucleotides read TGTGCCAGCAGTGAATTAGGGACAGGGGCAATGAAAGGGGGCTACACCTTC.

Only one count was recorded for this clone. The rearrangement uses TRBV10-1 and TRBJ2-7; weak D call: TRBD1 (6 bases). The CDR3 is 15 amino acids. Germline values: CDR1 WNHNN, CDR2 SYGVQD (reference sequence). V gave up 6 bases and J gave up 6 bases, with 21 bases separating them. The CDR3 nucleotides read TGCGCCAGCAGCGACACAGGGATCCAAGGGGGCGAGCAGTACTTC. Translated: CASSDTGIQGGEQYF.

The genes are TRBV27 and TRBJ2-1, with D possibly being TRBD2 (5 bases). Germline lookup yields CDR1 MNHEY and CDR2 SMNVEV (reference sequence). There are 12 residues in the CDR3. V was clipped by 8 bases and J by 6 bases, with 11 bases between them. CDR3 protein: CASGRVVNEQFF. The CDR3 DNA reads as TGTGCCAGCGGGCGGGTGGTCAATGAGCAGTTCTTC.

The rearrangement links TRBV28 to TRBJ1-6; possible D gene TRBD1, 5 bases. The ends were cut back, 3 bases at V and 2 bases at J, with 8 bases in the middle. The CDR3 has 15 amino acids. Germline CDR1 is MDHEN and CDR2 is SYDVKM. The CDR3 DNA is TGTGCCAGCAGTTTCTCAGGGACCTATAATTCACCCCTCCACTTT. Amino acid sequence: CASSFSGTYNSPLHF.

This chain links TRBV9 with TRBJ2-1; 9 bases map to TRBD2. V was pared by 3 bases and J by 8 bases, with 6 bases of the junction left unmatched. This CDR3 has 14 residues. Germline assignment: CDR1 SGDLS and CDR2 YYNGEE. CDR3 protein: CASSAPGLADEQFF. Written as DNA, the CDR3 is TGTGCCAGCAGCGCACCGGGACTAGCTGATGAGCAGTTCTTC.

This clone was counted once. The chain has TRBV6-2 or TRBV6-3 and TRBJ2-5, with TRBD1 as a possible D gene (6 bases). This CDR3 is 13 amino acids long. The germline V gene has CDR1 MNHEY and CDR2 SVGEGT. The germline V and J ends were trimmed by 4 bases and 5 bases, with 11 bases remaining between them. The CDR3 DNA follows: TGTGCCAGCAGTTTACAGGGTTGGGAGACCCAGTACTTC. Protein sequence: CASSLQGWETQYF.

The chain joins TRBV28 to TRBJ1-6; D may be TRBD1 (5 bases). Trimming cost V 6 bases and J 4 bases, with 7 bases left between them. This CDR3 spans 13 amino acids. Germline V CDR1 and CDR2: MDHEN, SYDVKM. CDR3 DNA: TGTGCCAGCAGCCGACAGTATAATTCACCCCTCCACTTT. Residues: CASSRQYNSPLHF.

The J gene is TRBJ2-7, the V gene TRBV3-1 (or the pseudogene TRBV3-2); 8 positions match TRBD1. The V and J ends lost 3 bases and 4 bases, in that order; junction bases with no gene match: 11. From germline, CDR1 is LGHDT and CDR2 YNNKEL (reference sequence). The CDR3 loop spans 16 amino acids. The CDR3 is CASSQVPGTGLYEQYF. The CDR3 DNA reads as TGTGCCAGCAGCCAGGTCCCCGGGACAGGTCTATACGAGCAGTACTTC.

This chain links TRBV5-6 with TRBJ1-2; a weak D match, TRBD1 (6 bases). Trimming took 4 bases from V and 5 from J, leaving 9 bases between them. The V gene's germline CDR1 is SGHDT and CDR2 YYEEEE. The CDR3 contains 12 residues. In DNA form, the CDR3 reads TGTGCCAGCAGCCAAGGGGGATATGGCTACACCTTC. This encodes CASSQGGYGYTF.

The rearrangement uses TRBV9 and TRBJ2-7; tentative D call: TRBD1 (6 bases). The CDR3 has 14 residues. CDR1 and CDR2 (germline): SGDLS, YYNGEE. V was pared by 3 bases and J by 2 bases, with 12 bases between. CDR3: CASSAATGAYEQYF. The CDR3 DNA reads as TGTGCCAGCAGCGCAGCGACAGGCGCCTACGAGCAGTACTTC.

As concerns this clone: At one end, the junction sequence differs from germline, possibly due to a read error. The chain recombines TRBV7-2 with TRBJ2-1; a possible D gene is TRBD2 (7 bases). This CDR3 is 13 amino acids long. CDR1 and CDR2 (germline): SGHTA, FQGNSA. The CDR3 reads CAGSPGGLNEQFF. The CDR3, as DNA: TGTGCCGGCAGCCCGGGGGGCCTCAATGAGCAGTTCTTC.

This sequence joins TRBV4-2 and TRBJ2-1; D is uncertain. Per the germline V gene, CDR1 is LGHNA and CDR2 is YNFKEQ. The V end was cut by 0 bases, the J end by 0 bases, with 6 bases between. The CDR3 spans 15 residues. The CDR3 nucleotides read TGTGCCAGCAGCCAAGATGAGAGCTCCTACAATGAGCAGTTCTTC. Protein sequence: CASSQDESSYNEQFF.

The chain is built from TRBV19 and TRBJ2-1; possible D gene TRBD2, 6 bases. The ends were cut back, 10 bases at V and 4 bases at J, with 44 bases in the middle. The germline V gene has CDR1 LNHDA and CDR2 SQIVND (reference sequence). The CDR3 covers 23 residues. The CDR3 loop is CAIMGRTAASGAGGLSTYNEQFF. DNA for the CDR3: TGTGCCATCATGGGGCGGACCGCGGCTTCGGGAGCGGGCGGTCTCTCCACATACAATGAGCAGTTCTTC.

The rearrangement links TRBV29-1 to TRBJ2-1; 10 bases align to TRBD2. The germline V gene encodes CDR1 SQVTM and CDR2 ANQGSEA. After removal of 5 bases from V and 8 bases from J, the junction contained 6 bases not matched to a gene. CDR3 length: 13 amino acids. In DNA form, the CDR3 reads TGCAGCGTTCAGAAACTAGCGGGACATGAGCAGTTCTTC. Encoded protein: CSVQKLAGHEQFF.